The 8 T cell receptor beta chains listed next were all sequenced from one sample in a study of T cell responses to AZD1222 COVID-19 vaccine. Sequencing used immunoSEQ multiplex PCR; TCRdb keeps in-frame clones, though not all of them. The sample lists roughly 100,000 clones; less than 95% were seen once. The input for sequencing was peripheral blood, taken on day 0 of AZD1222 vaccination. All receptors come from an adult in good health.

As DNA, the CDR3 is TGTGCCACCAGTGATTCGGCCGGGACTCAAAATCAGCCCCAGCATTTT. It translates to CATSDSAGTQNQPQHF. The gene calls are TRBV24-1 and TRBJ1-5, with TRBD1 as a possible D gene (5 bases). Trimming removed 2 bases from V and 4 bases from J, with 14 bases in between. CDR1 is KGHDR, CDR2 SFDVKD, per germline. The CDR3 loop spans 16 amino acids.

The chain combines TRBV5-1 with TRBJ2-7; 12 bases are a match to TRBD2. Germline V gene data show CDR1 as SGHRS and CDR2 as YFSETQ. J was trimmed by 6 bases and V by 4 bases; bases with no gene match: 8. The CDR3 is made up of 15 amino acids. The chain's CDR3 is CASSPLGLAGFEQYF. The CDR3 coding sequence is TGCGCCAGCAGCCCACTTGGACTAGCGGGATTCGAGCAGTACTTC.

The rearrangement uses TRBV4-2 and TRBJ2-7, with 8 bases identical to TRBD1. This CDR3 region has 15 residues. Germline values: CDR1 LGHNA, CDR2 YNFKEQ. Trimming removed 4 bases from V and 3 bases from J; junction bases left unmatched: 8. DNA for the CDR3: TGTGCCAGCAGCCGCCCAACCGGGACAGGCTACGAGCAGTACTTC. Encoded protein: CASSRPTGTGYEQYF.

The CDR3 spells CASSLSQGTGANVLTF. The DNA for the CDR3 is TGTGCCAGCAGCTTATCCCAGGGGACTGGGGCCAACGTCCTGACTTTC. The V gene is TRBV11-1, the J gene TRBJ2-6; the D gene is possibly TRBD1 (6 bases). The CDR3 is 16 residues long. V gave up 2 bases and J gave up 2 bases, with 10 bases separating them. Looked up from germline, CDR1 is SGHAT and CDR2 is FQDESV (reference sequence).

The V gene is TRBV25-1, the J gene TRBJ2-7; 8 nucleotides align to TRBD2. V lost 3 bases and J lost 4; bases outside the gene matches: 11. Germline assignment: CDR1 MGHDK and CDR2 SYGVNS. This CDR3 has 16 residues. CDR3 DNA: TGTGCCAGCAGTGATCCCGCCGAGCGGGGGATGTACGAGCAGTACTTC. This sequence encodes CASSDPAERGMYEQYF.

The chain recombines TRBV7-8 with TRBJ2-1; tentative D call: TRBD1 (6 bases). The CDR3 is 16 residues long. The V gene lost 5 bases and the J gene lost 0 bases, with 14 bases spanning the gap. The V gene's germline CDR1 is SGHVS and CDR2 FQNEAQ. Written as DNA, the CDR3 is TGTGCCAGCAGCCCTTATCGAGGGGGCTCCTACAATGAGCAGTTCTTC. Encoded protein: CASSPYRGGSYNEQFF.

DNA for the CDR3: TGTGCCAGCAGCCGGACAGGGGGGAATTCACCCCTCCACTTT. It encodes CASSRTGGNSPLHF. V gene TRBV7-9 combines with J gene TRBJ1-6, with TRBD1 matching over 10 bases. The V gene's germline CDR1 is SEHNR and CDR2 FQNEAQ (reference sequence). The CDR3 consists of 14 residues. V lost 5 bases and J lost 7; bases outside the gene matches: 2.

CDR3 nucleotides: TGCGCCAGCAGCCAAGATGCCGGTATGAACACTGAAGCTTTCTTT. Translating it yields CASSQDAGMNTEAFF. The chain links TRBV4-1 to TRBJ1-1; D remains unclear. The germline gives CDR1 MGHRA, CDR2 YSYEKL. The CDR3 covers 15 residues. The V end was cut by 0 bases, the J end by 0 bases, with 8 bases between.